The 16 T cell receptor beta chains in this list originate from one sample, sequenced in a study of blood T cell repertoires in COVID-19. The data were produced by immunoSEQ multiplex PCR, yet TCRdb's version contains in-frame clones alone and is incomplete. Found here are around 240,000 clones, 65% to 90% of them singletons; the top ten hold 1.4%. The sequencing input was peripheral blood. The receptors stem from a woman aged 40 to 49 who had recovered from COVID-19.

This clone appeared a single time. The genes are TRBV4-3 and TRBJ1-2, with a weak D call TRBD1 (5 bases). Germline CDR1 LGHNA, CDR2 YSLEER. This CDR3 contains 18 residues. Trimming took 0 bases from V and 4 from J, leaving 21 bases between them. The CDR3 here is CASSQDYGEDTYTYGYTF. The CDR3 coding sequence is TGCGCCAGCAGCCAAGATTACGGGGAGGACACTTATACCTATGGCTACACCTTC.

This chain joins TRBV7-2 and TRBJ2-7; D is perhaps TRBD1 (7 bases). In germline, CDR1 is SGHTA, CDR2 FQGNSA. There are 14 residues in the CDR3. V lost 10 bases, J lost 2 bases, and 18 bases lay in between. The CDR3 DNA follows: TGTGCCACCGCAGCAGGGGGAGGCACCTACGAGCAGTACTTC. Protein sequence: CATAAGGGTYEQYF.

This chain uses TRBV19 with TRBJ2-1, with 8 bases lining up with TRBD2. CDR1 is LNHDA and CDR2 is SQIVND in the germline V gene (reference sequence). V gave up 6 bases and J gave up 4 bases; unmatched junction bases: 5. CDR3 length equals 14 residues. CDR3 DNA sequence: TGTGCCAGTAGCGGGGGGGCCGGTTACAATGAGCAGTTCTTC. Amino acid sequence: CASSGGAGYNEQFF. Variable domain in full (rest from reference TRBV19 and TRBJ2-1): DGGITQSPKYLFRKEGQNVTLSCEQNLNHDAMYWYRQDPGQGLRLIYYSQIVNDFQKGDIAEGYSVSREKKESFPLTVTSAQKNPTAFYLCASSGGAGYNEQFFGPGTRLTVL.

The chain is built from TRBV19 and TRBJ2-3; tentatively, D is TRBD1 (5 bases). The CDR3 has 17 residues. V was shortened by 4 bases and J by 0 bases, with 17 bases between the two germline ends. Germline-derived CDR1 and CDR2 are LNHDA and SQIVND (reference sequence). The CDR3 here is CASSTIMTEISTDTQYF. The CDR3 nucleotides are TGTGCCAGTAGTACGATTATGACAGAAATAAGCACAGATACGCAGTATTTT.

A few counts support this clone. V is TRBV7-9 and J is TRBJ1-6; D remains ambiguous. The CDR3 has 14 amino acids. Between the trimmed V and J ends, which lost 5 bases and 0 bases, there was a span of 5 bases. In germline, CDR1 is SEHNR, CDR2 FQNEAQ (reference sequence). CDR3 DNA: TGTGCCAGCAGCCCTAGCTCCTATAATTCACCCCTCCACTTT. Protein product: CASSPSSYNSPLHF. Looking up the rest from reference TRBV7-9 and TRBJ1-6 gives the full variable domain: DTGVSQNPRHKITKRGQNVTFRCDPISEHNRLYWYRQTLGQGPEFLTYFQNEAQLEKSRLLSDRFSAERPKGSFSTLEIQRTEQGDSAMYLCASSPSSYNSPLHFGNGTRLTVT.

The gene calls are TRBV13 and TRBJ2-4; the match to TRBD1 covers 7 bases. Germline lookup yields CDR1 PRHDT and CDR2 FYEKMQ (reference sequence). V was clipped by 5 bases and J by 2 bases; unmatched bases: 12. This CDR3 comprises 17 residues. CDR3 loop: CASSLSSGTATKNIQYF. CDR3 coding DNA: TGTGCCAGCAGCCTCAGTTCGGGGACAGCCACCAAAAACATTCAGTACTTC.

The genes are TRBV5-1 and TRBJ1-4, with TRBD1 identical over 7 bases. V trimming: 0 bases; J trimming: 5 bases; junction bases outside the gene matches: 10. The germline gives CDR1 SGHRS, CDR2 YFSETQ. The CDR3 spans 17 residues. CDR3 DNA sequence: TGCGCCAGCAGCTTGGGTTATGGAGGGGGCGCGAATGAAAAACTGTTTTTT. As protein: CASSLGYGGGANEKLFF.

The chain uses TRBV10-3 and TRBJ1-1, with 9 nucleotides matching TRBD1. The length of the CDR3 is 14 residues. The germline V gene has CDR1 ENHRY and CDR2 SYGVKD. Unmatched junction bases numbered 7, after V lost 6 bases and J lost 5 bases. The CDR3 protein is CAIRGTGSSTEAFF. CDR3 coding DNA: TGTGCCATCAGGGGGACAGGGTCGAGTACTGAAGCTTTCTTT.

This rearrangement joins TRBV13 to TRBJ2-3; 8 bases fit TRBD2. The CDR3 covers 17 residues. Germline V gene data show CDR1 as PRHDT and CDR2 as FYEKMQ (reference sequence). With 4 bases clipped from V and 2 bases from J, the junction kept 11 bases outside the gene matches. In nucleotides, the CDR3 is TGTGCCAGCAGCTCTCCGGGACTAGGGAGAGACACAGATACGCAGTATTTT. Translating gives CASSSPGLGRDTDTQYF.

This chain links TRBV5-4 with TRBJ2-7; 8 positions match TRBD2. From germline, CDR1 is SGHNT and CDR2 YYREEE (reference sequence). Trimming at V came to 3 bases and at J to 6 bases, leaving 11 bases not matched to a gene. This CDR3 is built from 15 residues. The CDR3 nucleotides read TGTGCCAGCAGCTCCGCCGGGACTAGAATTTTCGAGCAGTACTTC. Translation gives CASSSAGTRIFEQYF.

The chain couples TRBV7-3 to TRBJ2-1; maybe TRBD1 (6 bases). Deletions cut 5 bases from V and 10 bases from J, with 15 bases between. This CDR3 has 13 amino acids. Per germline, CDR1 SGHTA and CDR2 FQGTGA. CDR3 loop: CASSPRTVGEQFF. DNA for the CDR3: TGTGCCAGCAGCCCTCGGACAGTGGGCGAGCAGTTCTTC.

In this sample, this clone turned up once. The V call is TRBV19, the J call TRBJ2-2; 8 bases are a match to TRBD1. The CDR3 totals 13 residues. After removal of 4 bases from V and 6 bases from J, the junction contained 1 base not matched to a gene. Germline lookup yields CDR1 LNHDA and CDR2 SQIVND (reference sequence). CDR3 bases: TGTGCCAGTAGTACACAGGGGGCCGGGGAGCTGTTTTTT. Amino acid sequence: CASSTQGAGELFF.

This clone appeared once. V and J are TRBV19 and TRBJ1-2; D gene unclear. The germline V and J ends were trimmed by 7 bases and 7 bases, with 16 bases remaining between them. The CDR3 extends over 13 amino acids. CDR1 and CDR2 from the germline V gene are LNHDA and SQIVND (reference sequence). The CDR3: CASTPNRVSGYTF. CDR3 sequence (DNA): TGTGCCAGTACTCCCAATCGGGTTTCTGGCTACACCTTC. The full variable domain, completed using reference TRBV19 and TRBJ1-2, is DGGITQSPKYLFRKEGQNVTLSCEQNLNHDAMYWYRQDPGQGLRLIYYSQIVNDFQKGDIAEGYSVSREKKESFPLTVTSAQKNPTAFYLCASTPNRVSGYTFGSGTRLTVV.

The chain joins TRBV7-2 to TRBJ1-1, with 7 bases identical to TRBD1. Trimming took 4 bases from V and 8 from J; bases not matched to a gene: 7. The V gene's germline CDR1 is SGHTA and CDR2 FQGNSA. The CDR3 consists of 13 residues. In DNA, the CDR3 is TGTGCCAGCAGCTCACAGGGGAACCTCGAAGCTTTCTTT. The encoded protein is CASSSQGNLEAFF.

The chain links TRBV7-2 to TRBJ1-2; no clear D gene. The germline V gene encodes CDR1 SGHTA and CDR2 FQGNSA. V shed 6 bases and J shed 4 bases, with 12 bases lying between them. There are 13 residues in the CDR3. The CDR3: CASSFSPVYGYTF. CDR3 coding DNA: TGTGCCAGCAGTTTTTCTCCAGTCTATGGCTACACCTTC.

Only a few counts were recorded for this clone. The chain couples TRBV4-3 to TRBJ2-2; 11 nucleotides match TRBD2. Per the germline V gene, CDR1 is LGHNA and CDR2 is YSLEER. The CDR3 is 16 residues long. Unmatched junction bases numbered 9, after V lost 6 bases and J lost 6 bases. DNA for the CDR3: TGCGCCAGCAGGTCTAGCGGGGGGCCTACCGCCGGGGAGCTGTTTTTT. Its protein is CASRSSGGPTAGELFF.